The T cell receptor (beta chain) under discussion was sequenced for a study of cytomegalovirus exposure and HLA in healthy donors. General observations from the study: TRBV6-2, TRBV6-3 and some other V segments were unresolvable in 87-base-pair reads.

V trimming: 4 bases; J trimming: 8 bases; junction bases outside the gene matches: 7. The CDR3 covers 14 residues. The germline V gene has CDR1 SGHRS and CDR2 YFSETQ. With regard to this clone: The antigen remains undetermined.

With 60 Vbeta and 13 Jbeta primers, the PCR was carried out. Using immunoSEQ multiplex PCR, the repertoire was profiled, and TCRdb retains in-frame clones only, with some absent. Here the sample spans about 140,000 clones, 82% being singletons. The J gene is TRBJ2-1, the V gene TRBV5-1; 9 bases are a match to TRBD2. The specimen was PBMCs. This receptor was taken from a man in his late teens or twenties in good health and CMV-seropositive. The CDR3, as DNA: TGCGCCAGCAGCCTAGCGGGACTTGGAGATGAGCAGTTCTTC. Its protein product is CASSLAGLGDEQFF.